This TCR beta chain comes out of a study of T cell repertoires in cytomegalovirus infection (dated by TCRdb to about 2019). Regarding the research as a whole: Recently identified HLA-C-restricted CMV epitopes, whose presentation resists viral immunomodulation, were targeted by peptide stimulations together with well-studied HLA-B-restricted epitopes. The HLA type of each donor mattered for the analysis, because public TCR beta signatures pointed to carriage of CMV infection along with the matching HLA type. Findings and caveats that apply to the study as a whole: The ex vivo response was dominated by HLA-C-restricted CMV-specific TCR beta clonotypes, and the single most frequent clonotype in two of eight donors was supplied by these HLA-C-restricted clonotypes. Cumulative frequency of public TCR beta family members discriminated carriers of CMV infection plus the relevant HLA type in this cohort and an independent roughly 350-donor cohort.

The sample was run on an Illumina HiSeq 1500. The raw public data were reprocessed by TCRdb itself: fastp quality trimming at Q25, MiXCR clonotype calling, in-frame beta chains only. Rows with a matching CDR3 protein are joined into one entry that keeps the most common DNA and genes. For this sample the table gives hundreds of thousands of distinct CDR3 sequences, of which 33% were detected only once. The ten largest clones represent 18% of the sample. From cysteine to phenylalanine, the CDR3 is 12 amino acids long. Only the CDR3 portion is preserved as DNA: 36 bases, with reading frame beginning at the first base. V is cut by 3 bases and J by 8 bases, and the space between the germline ends is 7 bases. For this clonotype: There is no known antigen for this receptor. Qualities for individual bases were not recorded, and no much larger clone is one base off.

The treatment or condition label for this specimen denotes: in vitro stimulation with specific CMV peptide epitopes to enrich CMV-specific T cells. The rearranged segments are TRBV12-3 or TRBV12-4 and TRBJ1-4; the D gene identity is not certain. Here the sequenced sample was cultured PBMCs, taken from culture after CMV antigen stimulation. This TCR was sampled from a human donor in good health (CMV status not recorded). Some clones in this sample may be carry-over from other donors' samples. The CDR3 protein is CASSFSGEKLFF. Read as DNA, the sequence is TGTGCCAGCAGTTTTTCCGGGGAAAAACTGTTTTTT.